The T cell receptor beta chain described here comes from a study of T cell responses to AZD1222 COVID-19 vaccine. Study observations and caveats: Donors skewed white British and female; clonal diversity was possibly underestimated.

The germline gives CDR1 MDHEN, CDR2 SYDVKM. With 4 bases removed from V and 4 bases from J, the gap between germline ends came to 14 bases. This CDR3 has 15 amino acids. This table comes from immunoSEQ multiplex PCR, and its TCRdb copy is limited to in-frame clones, with some not included. This table holds 100,000 to 150,000 clones, about 86% found once. On this clone: Its antigen is still unknown.

The material was peripheral blood, obtained 28 days after the second AZD1222 dose. The TCR sequence derives from an adult who received the AZD1222 COVID-19 vaccine. V is TRBV28 and J is TRBJ1-5; no clear D. This CDR3 is CASSSTTDGNQPQHF. The CDR3, as DNA: TGTGCCAGCAGTTCCACAACTGACGGTAATCAGCCCCAGCATTTT.